The 8 T cell receptor beta chains below come from one sample, sequenced in a study of blood T cells in healthy people across ages. Combining a sample-barcoded 5' primer with a J-beta primer mix, a second PCR ran for roughly 7 to 11 cycles. TCRdb independently ran MiXCR on the 5' RACE reads; one entry per CDR3 protein. This sample yields 1.4 million to 1.5 million distinct CDR3 sequences, of which approximately 40% are seen a single time; roughly 7.7% belongs to the top ten. The sample comprised blood. Receptor source: a woman aged 18-29 years in good health.

This chain connects TRBV25-1 to TRBJ2-7; 7 positions agree with TRBD2. The tail of the sequence fits TRBJ2-5 better, so the J call may be wrong. The germline gives CDR1 MGHDK, CDR2 SYGVNS. The CDR3 is 14 amino acids. The DNA for the CDR3 is TGTGCCAGCAGTGGCGTCGCGGGGGTGGAGACCCAGTACTTC. As protein: CASSGVAGVETQYF.

This clonotype has just a few counts. The chain recombines TRBV20-1 with TRBJ2-7; D ambiguous. This CDR3 spans 13 amino acids. V lost 3 bases and J lost 2, with 11 bases in between. Per the germline V gene, CDR1 is DFQATT and CDR2 is SNEGSKA (reference sequence). The CDR3 DNA reads TGCAGTGCTAGGACTTTCATCGCCTACGAGCAGTACTTC. The encoded protein is CSARTFIAYEQYF.

The rearrangement uses TRBV2 and TRBJ2-3; TRBD2 matches at 7 bases. Germline V gene sequence: CDR1 SNHLY, CDR2 FYNNEI. V was pared by 6 bases and J by 4 bases, with 16 bases of the junction left unmatched. The CDR3 length is 17 residues. CDR3 amino acids: CASRAKGRELGADTQYF. CDR3 bases: TGTGCCAGCAGAGCCAAGGGGCGGGAGCTTGGGGCAGATACGCAGTATTTT.

This clonotype has only a few counts. This chain uses TRBV5-1 with TRBJ1-1; TRBD1 matches at 7 bases. This CDR3 has 15 residues. Germline V gives CDR1 SGHRS, CDR2 YFSETQ. V gave up 0 bases and J gave up 2 bases; unmatched junction bases: 4. The CDR3 spells CASSLARGANTEAFF. DNA of the CDR3: TGCGCCAGCAGCTTGGCCAGGGGGGCTAACACTGAAGCTTTCTTT.

This clonotype was detected only a few times. The gene calls are TRBV20-1 and TRBJ2-5, with 10 bases lining up with TRBD1. The length of the CDR3 is 16 residues. Germline CDR1 and CDR2: DFQATT and SNEGSKA (reference sequence). Unmatched junction bases numbered 16, after V lost 1 base and J lost 11 bases. The CDR3 nucleotides read TGCAGTGCTAGAGGTCGACCCGGGACAGGGGTTAATGAGCAGTACTTC. The encoded protein is CSARGRPGTGVNEQYF.

The chain links TRBV7-9 to TRBJ1-2; no reliable D call. The germline gives CDR1 SEHNR, CDR2 FQNEAQ (reference sequence). This CDR3 is 13 amino acids long. The V end was cut by 2 bases, the J end by 0 bases, with 4 bases between. DNA for the CDR3: TGTGCCAGCAGCTTATTAACTAACTATGGCTACACCTTC. It yields the protein CASSLLTNYGYTF.

The gene calls are TRBV6-1 and TRBJ1-2, with D tentatively TRBD1 (5 bases). V dropped 9 bases and J dropped 3 bases, with 14 bases sitting between them. The CDR3 has 13 residues. Germline V gene data show CDR1 as MNHNS and CDR2 as SASEGT. CDR3 sequence reads: CASFLTDYYGYTF. DNA for the CDR3: TGTGCCAGTTTCCTGACAGACTACTATGGCTACACCTTC.

The chain uses TRBV20-1 and TRBJ2-4; D could derive from TRBD1 or TRBD2 (5 bases each). The J call may be faulty, since TRBJ2-7 better matches the DNA end. The CDR3 has 16 residues. From germline, CDR1 is DFQATT and CDR2 SNEGSKA (reference sequence). The CDR3 DNA reads TGCAGTGCCCAGAGGGGCGCGGCAGTCTTAGACTACGAGCAGTACTTC. This sequence encodes CSAQRGAAVLDYEQYF.